The source of this T cell receptor (beta chain) is a study of cytomegalovirus exposure and HLA in healthy donors. The assay was immunoSEQ multiplex PCR, and TCRdb's table has in-frame clones only and misses some. The sample contains 120,000 to 150,000 clones, about 87% of which appear only once. Between the trimmed V and J ends, which lost 3 bases and 6 bases, there was a span of 18 bases. This CDR3 is built from 16 residues. The germline V gene encodes CDR1 MGHRA and CDR2 YSYEKL. Sequenced sample: PBMCs. This rearrangement joins TRBV4-1 to TRBJ1-5, with TRBD1 as a possible D gene (6 bases). This TCR was recovered from a man aged 18 to 35 in good health and CMV-seropositive. The CDR3 loop is CASSHLLTGSGQPQHF. The CDR3 DNA reads TGCGCCAGCAGCCATCTTCTGACAGGCTCAGGTCAGCCCCAGCATTTT.